These 28 T cell receptor beta chains were sequenced from one sample in a study of blood T cells in healthy people across ages. Sample-barcoded 5' priming and a J-beta primer mix drove a second PCR of roughly 6 to 12 cycles. TCRdb re-derived calls from the 5' RACE reads in MiXCR, one entry per CDR3 protein. In the table there are 720,000 or so distinct CDR3 sequences, 35% to 50% of which are singletons. Specimen: blood. These receptors all stem from an elderly man in good health.

In the case of this clonotype: At one end the junction does not follow the germline gene, possibly because of a read error. The chain employs TRBV7-7 and TRBJ2-5, with 7 positions matching TRBD1. CDR1 is SSHAT and CDR2 is FNYEAQ in the germline V gene (reference sequence). This CDR3 is built from 15 residues. In DNA form, the CDR3 reads TGTGCCAGCAGCTTAGCAGGGACAGCTCAAGAGACCCGGTACTTC. It translates to CASSLAGTAQETRYF.

This clonotype was detected only a few times. This sequence joins TRBV4-1 and TRBJ1-4; D is perhaps TRBD1 (6 bases). The germline CDR1 and CDR2 sequences are MGHRA and YSYEKL. The CDR3 is made up of 15 amino acids. V was cut by 0 bases and J by 7 bases, with 12 bases left in between. The CDR3 here is CASSQDVGAGEKLFF. The CDR3 nucleotides read TGCGCCAGCAGCCAAGATGTGGGGGCAGGTGAAAAACTGTTTTTT.

This clonotype was found a few times. The CDR3 nucleotides are TGCGCCAGCAGCTTCTCGGGACAGGGAAATTCACCCCTCCACTTT. Protein product: CASSFSGQGNSPLHF. The chain couples TRBV5-1 to TRBJ1-6; 9 bases are shared with TRBD1. Germline V gene lookup returns CDR1 SGHRS and CDR2 YFSETQ. The CDR3 contains 15 residues. Losses at the gene ends were 2 bases for V and 7 bases for J; bases not matched to a gene: 4.

The chain employs TRBV29-1 and TRBJ2-5; D may be TRBD1 (5 bases). Germline CDR1 is SQVTM and CDR2 is ANQGSEA. The CDR3 spans 14 residues. Trimming left V 4 bases short and J 11 bases short, with 23 bases between. The CDR3 DNA is TGCAGCGTTGTCCAGGGTGCAGCCGTTAATGAGCAGTACTTC. This sequence encodes CSVVQGAAVNEQYF. Filled out from reference TRBV29-1 and TRBJ2-5, the complete variable domain reads SAVISQKPSRDICQRGTSLTIQCQVDSQVTMMFWYRQQPGQSLTLIATANQGSEATYESGFVIDKFPISRPNLTFSTLTVSNMSPEDSSIYLCSVVQGAAVNEQYFGPGTRLLVL.

At least ten counts were recorded for this clonotype. The chain has TRBV7-9 and TRBJ2-3, with D possibly matching TRBD1 (6 bases). The V end was cut by 0 bases, the J end by 0 bases, with 7 bases between. The CDR3 length is 15 residues. Germline CDR1 is SEHNR and CDR2 is FQNEAQ (reference sequence). The CDR3, as DNA: TGTGCCAGCAGCTTAGCAGGACAGAGCACAGATACGCAGTATTTT. Translating gives CASSLAGQSTDTQYF. The variable domain in full, with the rest retrieved from reference TRBV7-9 and TRBJ2-3, is DTGVSQNPRHKITKRGQNVTFRCDPISEHNRLYWYRQTLGQGPEFLTYFQNEAQLEKSRLLSDRFSAERPKGSFSTLEIQRTEQGDSAMYLCASSLAGQSTDTQYFGPGTRLTVL.

As for this clonotype: A read error may explain this, as a much larger clone is one base away. V usage is TRBV6-6 and J usage is TRBJ2-4, with D unresolved. The last part of the DNA fits TRBJ2-7 better; the J call may be wrong. The CDR3 is 14 residues long. Germline V lookup: CDR1 MNHNY, CDR2 SVGAGI (reference sequence). CDR3: CASSYDPRSYEQYF. The CDR3 nucleotides are TGTGCCAGCAGTTACGATCCACGGAGCTACGAGCAGTACTTC.

The chain uses TRBV6-5 and TRBJ2-7; 7 nucleotides line up with TRBD1. The V and J ends lost 3 bases and 3 bases, in that order; junction bases with no gene match: 23. Germline V gene data show CDR1 as MNHEY and CDR2 as SVGAGI. CDR3 length equals 20 residues. CDR3 coding DNA: TGTGCCAGCAGTTATAAGACAGGGTCAAGAACGGGAACGGCGGGCTACGAGCAGTACTTC. Its protein is CASSYKTGSRTGTAGYEQYF.

V is TRBV28 and J is TRBJ2-5; 11 bases are a match to TRBD1. CDR1 is MDHEN and CDR2 is SYDVKM in the germline V gene. Trimming at V came to 6 bases and at J to 6 bases, leaving 6 bases not matched to a gene. The CDR3 length is 14 residues. The CDR3: CASSPGTGGQTQYF. CDR3 sequence (DNA): TGTGCCAGCAGCCCCGGGACAGGGGGGCAGACCCAGTACTTC.

The sample holds many counts of this clonotype. This sequence joins TRBV24-1 and TRBJ2-1, with a weak D call TRBD1 (5 bases). The germline gives CDR1 KGHDR, CDR2 SFDVKD. There are 12 residues in the CDR3. Trimming removed 6 bases at V and 4 bases at J, with 6 bases between. The CDR3 DNA is TGTGCCACCAGTTACAGGTACAATGAGCAGTTCTTC. Amino acids: CATSYRYNEQFF.

The chain uses TRBV2 and TRBJ1-4; 8 bases line up with TRBD1. The CDR3 has 15 residues. V shed 7 bases and J 15 bases; nucleotides not matched to a gene: 19. The germline CDR1 and CDR2 sequences are SNHLY and FYNNEI. CDR3: CASTLGQALYGEVFF. The CDR3 bases are TGTGCCAGCACCCTGGGACAGGCCCTCTACGGAGAAGTGTTTTTT.

This clonotype was recorded a few times. It may be a read error: a sequence one base away is much more abundant. The chain is built from TRBV3-1 and TRBJ2-5, with a possible D match to TRBD1 (6 bases). The CDR3 spans 13 residues. Germline CDR1 is LGHDT and CDR2 is YNNKEL (reference sequence). CDR3 nucleotide sequence: TGTGCCGGCAGCCAAGTCAGGGGAGAGACCCAGTACTTC. Its protein product is CAGSQVRGETQYF.

This clonotype was detected only a few times. This chain connects TRBV12-3 or TRBV12-4 to TRBJ1-1; the D gene is possibly TRBD1 (6 bases). There are 13 residues in the CDR3. V was shortened by 7 bases and J by 5 bases, with 14 bases between the two germline ends. DNA of the CDR3: TGTGCCAGCACCCCCGACAGGAGAACTGAAGCTTTCTTT. Protein product: CASTPDRRTEAFF.

This clonotype was observed a few times. The rearrangement uses TRBV21-1 and TRBJ2-7; the table's D call, TRBD1, was not checked against the DNA. TRBV21-1 is a pseudogene segment. The CDR3 loop spans 17 amino acids. The CDR3 loop reads CASSKPPAEATWHEQYF. CDR3 coding DNA: TGTGCCAGCAGCAAACCCCCGGCAGAGGCTACCTGGCACGAGCAGTACTTC.

This clonotype was found a few times. This chain joins TRBV5-1 and TRBJ2-7; a weak D match, TRBD2 (6 bases). CDR1 is SGHRS and CDR2 is YFSETQ in the germline V gene. The CDR3 has 17 amino acids. Trimming took 0 bases from V and 2 from J, leaving 18 bases between them. The CDR3 is CASSLAGGRGATYEQYF. The CDR3 nucleotides are TGCGCCAGCAGCTTGGCCGGCGGACGCGGGGCAACCTACGAGCAGTACTTC.

To note about this clonotype: A junction end diverges from the germline sequence, so it may reflect a read error. The chain joins TRBV5-1 to TRBJ1-1, with D maybe TRBD1 (5 bases). There are 14 residues in the CDR3. Germline V CDR1 and CDR2: SGHRS, YFSETQ. The CDR3 coding sequence is TGCGCCAGCAGCTTGGCCGCGGCGGGGACTGGAGCTTTCTTT. This sequence encodes CASSLAAAGTGAFF.

The chain's CDR3 is CASSQDQGTPLQYF. In DNA, the CDR3 is TGCGCCAGCAGCCAAGATCAAGGGACCCCCCTACAGTACTTC. The chain recombines TRBV4-3 with TRBJ2-5; tentatively, D is TRBD1 or TRBD2 (5 bases each). The V gene lost 0 bases and the J gene lost 11 bases, with 16 bases spanning the gap. Germline V lookup: CDR1 LGHNA, CDR2 YSLEER. This CDR3 spans 14 amino acids.

This chain links TRBV20-1 with TRBJ2-7, with D unclear. The CDR3 contains 14 residues. V gave up 3 bases and J gave up 6 bases, with 18 bases separating them. Germline V CDR1 and CDR2: DFQATT, SNEGSKA (reference sequence). The CDR3 DNA follows: TGCAGTGCTAGTGTTCGCCTAATAGATCCCGAGCAGTACTTC. Its protein is CSASVRLIDPEQYF.

This clonotype was seen at least ten times. The rearrangement links TRBV13 to TRBJ2-2; D is possibly TRBD2 (6 bases). The CDR3 is 16 residues long. Trimming pared 5 bases from V and 4 bases from J, leaving 17 bases between. Germline CDR1 reads PRHDT; CDR2 reads FYEKMQ (reference sequence). CDR3 bases: TGTGCCAGCAGCCCCTGGATGGCGGAGGGCACCGGGGAGCTGTTTTTT. Translating gives CASSPWMAEGTGELFF.

The V and J genes are TRBV20-1 and TRBJ2-6; the match to TRBD1 covers 11 bases. Germline CDR1 and CDR2: DFQATT and SNEGSKA (reference sequence). The CDR3 is made up of 17 amino acids. V lost 4 bases and J lost 0; bases outside the gene matches: 5. Written as DNA, the CDR3 is TGCAGTGCTACTTCCGGGACAGGGGGCTCTGGGGCCAACGTCCTGACTTTC. It is translated as CSATSGTGGSGANVLTF.

The chain combines TRBV20-1 with TRBJ1-2; TRBD1 might be the D (6 bases). This CDR3 region has 13 residues. V lost 0 bases and J lost 11, with 16 bases in between. The germline V gene encodes CDR1 DFQATT and CDR2 SNEGSKA (reference sequence). CDR3 in DNA: TGCAGTGCTAGAGAAGACAGGCCATCCGCGTACACCTTC. Translating it yields CSAREDRPSAYTF.

The J gene is TRBJ2-7, the V gene TRBV20-1, with D possibly TRBD1 on 7 matching bases. The V end lost 6 bases, the J end lost 7 bases, and 22 bases lay between the germline ends. Per the germline V gene, CDR1 is DFQATT and CDR2 is SNEGSKA (reference sequence). The CDR3 runs to 14 residues. CDR3 DNA: TGCAGTGCCACGGTGGGACAGCGGAGGGATGAGCAGTACTTC. Protein: CSATVGQRRDEQYF.

The J gene is TRBJ2-5, the V gene TRBV21-1; the table names TRBD2, a call not compared with the DNA. TRBV21-1 is marked as a pseudogene. This CDR3 is 18 amino acids long. In nucleotides, the CDR3 is TGTGCCAGCAGCAAGGCGGACGGTAGCGGTCTTAAGGGGGAGACCCAGTACTTC. As protein: CASSKADGSGLKGETQYF.

This chain links TRBV14 with TRBJ1-6, with unresolved D. The CDR3 is 13 amino acids. Germline CDR1 is SGHDN and CDR2 is FVKESK. V lost 0 bases, J lost 13 bases, and 10 bases lay in between. DNA of the CDR3: TGTGCCAGCAGCCAAGATCTACGGTCTCCCCTCCACTTT. It yields the protein CASSQDLRSPLHF.

This clonotype was detected many times. Mismatch with germline at one junction end may stem from a read error. V and J are TRBV7-9 and TRBJ2-7, with TRBD1 identical over 10 bases. This CDR3 has 14 residues. Germline CDR1 is SEHNR and CDR2 is FQNEAQ (reference sequence). The CDR3 sequence is CASSLAGQGYEQYF. The CDR3 DNA sequence: TGTGCCAGCAGTTTAGCGGGACAGGGGTACGAGCAGTACTTC.

This sequence joins TRBV6-5 and TRBJ2-7, with 9 bases aligning to TRBD1. Germline V gene sequence: CDR1 MNHEY, CDR2 SVGAGI. With V trimmed by 0 bases and J by 3 bases, 6 bases remained unmatched. CDR3 size: 16 residues. The CDR3 DNA is TGTGCCAGCAGTTACTCGCTCGGGACAGGGTACTACGAGCAGTACTTC. It is translated as CASSYSLGTGYYEQYF.

This clonotype was recorded many times. The genes are TRBV21-1 and TRBJ2-3; the table's D gene call, TRBD2, was not cross checked with the DNA. TRBV21-1 is given as a pseudogene. This CDR3 has 16 amino acids. CDR3 sequence: CASSKVPGLAGDTQYF. The CDR3 nucleotides are TGTGCCAGCAGCAAAGTCCCCGGACTAGCGGGAGATACGCAGTATTTT.

CDR3 sequence reads: CASSQTGLASEQFF. CDR3 DNA: TGTGCCAGCAGCCAAACGGGACTAGCATCTGAGCAGTTCTTC. The chain combines TRBV3-1 with TRBJ2-1; 9 bases align to TRBD2. V was clipped by 2 bases and J by 9 bases; unmatched bases: 5. Germline lookup yields CDR1 LGHDT and CDR2 YNNKEL (reference sequence). This CDR3 spans 14 amino acids.

The V and J genes are TRBV6-2 or TRBV6-3 and TRBJ2-1; 13 bases agree with TRBD2. The CDR3 length is 20 residues. Germline lookup yields CDR1 MNHEY and CDR2 SVGEGT. Trimming at V came to 10 bases and at J to 2 bases, leaving 20 bases not matched to a gene. Here the CDR3 DNA reads TGTGCCAACAGCCCCAGGACGGGACTAGCGGGACTCCCGGCCTACAATGAGCAGTTCTTC. It translates to CANSPRTGLAGLPAYNEQFF.